This TCR beta chain is from a study of blood T cell repertoires in COVID-19. Study at large: From T cells, B-cell-depleted T cells, or PBMCs came the material, which was cDNA or gDNA.

Per the original methods: Reference gene primer amplification gave estimated nucleated cell counts. Sequencing was performed with immunoSEQ multiplex PCR; in TCRdb, only in-frame clones are kept and a portion is missing. V, J and clone size were drawn from that table, and D and trimming were deduced from the DNA. The sample records about 240,000 clones, approximately 85% being singletons. This clonotype was sampled from a man older than 75 with acute or convalescent COVID-19. Sequencing was carried out using peripheral blood.

The CDR3 protein is CASSSLDTQYF. CDR3 DNA sequence: TGTGCCAGCAGCTCCCTAGATACGCAGTATTTT. The chain joins TRBV7-2 to TRBJ2-3; no clear D gene. Per germline, CDR1 SGHTA and CDR2 FQGNSA. Trimming removed 4 bases at V and 5 bases at J, with 4 bases between. This CDR3 comprises 11 residues.